What follows describes a single TCR beta chain. The antigen remains undetermined. This specimen belongs to a study of T cells after yellow fever vaccination. Study-wide background: Fractions of limited cellularity were prepared by means of SMART-Seq v4 Ultra Low Input. Points from the study as a whole: After the booster, approximately 96% of CD4 and about nine tenths of CD8 primary-response clones were re-detected. The CD4 compartment and the CD8 compartment contained a small share of clonotypes in common.

This CDR3 spans 12 amino acids. CDR1 is GTSNPN and CDR2 is SVGIG in the germline V gene (reference sequence). The V end was cut by 1 base, the J end by 2 bases, with 5 bases between. TCR cDNA, made by 5'RACE template switching, carried an added universal primer site and UMIs. TCRdb analysed the 5' RACE reads with MiXCR anew, one entry per CDR3 protein. The sample yields almost 600,000 distinct CDR3 sequences, roughly 13% seen once. The chain couples TRBV30 to TRBJ2-5; D unresolved. Sequencing was performed on PBMCs, taken on the day of the yellow fever booster vaccination. The clonotype was recovered from a young man who received the YFV17D yellow fever vaccine. CDR3 amino acids: CAWSGGQETQYF. The CDR3 DNA follows: TGTGCCTGGAGTGGTGGGCAAGAGACCCAGTACTTC.